This T cell receptor (beta chain) appears in the sequencing data of a study of T cells in localized non-small cell lung cancer. Points from the study as a whole: Heterogeneity stays possible, as sequencing covered only one tumor region. Turning up in adjacent lung were a median roughly 50 of the top 100 tumor clones. Highest T cell clonality was seen in uninvolved adjacent lung, surpassing that measured in tumor.

Notes on this clone: The antigen remains undetermined.

Some clones are missing from TCRdb's copy, which holds only in-frame ones; the method was immunoSEQ multiplex PCR. Of approximately 76,000 clones listed, over 75% are singletons. This receptor was obtained from an older female donor with stage I lung adenocarcinoma. The sample here was peripheral blood, taken before any cancer treatment.

CDR3 nucleotides: TGTGCCAGCAGCGCCCGACAGGGTTCGGAGCTGTTTTTT. Translation: CASSARQGSELFF. The chain has TRBV9 and TRBJ1-4; 7 nucleotides agree with TRBD1. The DNA matches TRBJ2-2 better at its end, which makes the J call doubtful. The CDR3 loop spans 13 amino acids. Looked up from germline, CDR1 is SGDLS and CDR2 is YYNGEE.